The rows below give T cell receptor beta chains drawn from one sample of a study of shared clonotypes between healthy human individuals. Assay: immunoSEQ multiplex PCR; the TCRdb copy retains only in-frame clones and omits some. This repertoire shows about 1.5 million clones, roughly 96% found once; its top ten account for roughly 1.2%. The specimen sequenced was naive CD4+ T cells sorted from blood. These receptors all stem from a man aged 30-40 years in good health. CDR3s include the opening cysteine and the closing phenylalanine or tryptophan. The D gene is left open where the match is weak. Part of the rows lack a size; the others show once, few, many or a class for expanded clones.

d_call j_call v_call clone_size cdr3_nt cdr3_aa
TRBD2 TRBJ2-1 TRBV12-5 once TGTGCTAGTGGTTTAAGCCCACTAGCGGGAATAACAAATGAGCAGTTCTTC CASGLSPLAGITNEQFF
NA TRBJ1-2 TRBV6-5 NA TGTGCCAGCAGCCCTTCGGGACGGCCGAGCGGCTACACCTTC CASSPSGRPSGYTF
TRBD1 TRBJ2-7 TRBV9 NA TGTGCCAGCAGCCCGCAGGGGGTCGCCTACGAGCAGTACTTC CASSPQGVAYEQYF
NA TRBJ2-2 TRBV18 NA TGTGCCAGCTCACCACTGGGGGAGTCCGGGGAGCTGTTTTTT CASSPLGESGELFF
TRBD2 TRBJ2-7 TRBV15 NA TGTGCCACCAGCAGAGATCTTGGACTAGCGCAGAGCTACGAGCAGTACTTC CATSRDLGLAQSYEQYF
NA TRBJ2-7 TRBV9 once TGTGCCAGCAGCGTAGATGTGTACTCCTACGAGCAGTACTTC CASSVDVYSYEQYF
NA TRBJ2-7 TRBV5-6 NA TGTGCCAGCAGCCTCCGGGACGGCCATGACTACGAGCAGTACTTC CASSLRDGHDYEQYF
NA TRBJ1-1 TRBV7-2 NA TGTGCCAGCAGCTCCTACAAGAACACTGAAGCTTTCTTT CASSSYKNTEAFF
NA TRBJ1-3 TRBV7-9 NA TGTGCCAGCAGCTTGGGACACCGAGGGGCTGGAAACACCATATATTTT CASSLGHRGAGNTIYF
TRBD2 TRBJ2-7 TRBV6-1 NA TGTGCCACACAGGGGACTAGCGGGAGTAGTTACGAGCAGTACTTC CATQGTSGSSYEQYF
NA TRBJ2-5 TRBV5-1 NA TGCGCCAGCAGCCGCTTGAGGCAGCAAGAGACCCAGTACTTC CASSRLRQQETQYF
NA TRBJ2-1 TRBV6-6 NA TGTGCCAGCGGTCAGGGCTTGAGAAATGAGCAGTTCTTC CASGQGLRNEQFF
NA TRBJ2-3 TRBV4-3 NA TGCGCCAGCAGCCCACAAGATCGGTCGGGCACAGATACGCAGTATTTT CASSPQDRSGTDTQYF
TRBD1 TRBJ2-2 TRBV5-1 NA TGCGCCAGCAGCCCGAGAGGACAGGGGGGAAACACCGGGGAGCTGTTTTTT CASSPRGQGGNTGELFF
NA TRBJ1-2 TRBV11-2 NA TGTGCCAGCAGCTCAATTCAGGCTAACTATGGCTACACCTTC CASSSIQANYGYTF
NA TRBJ2-7 TRBV11-2 once TGTGCCAGCAGCTTGGCAGGGGGGGGCTACGAGCAGTACTTC CASSLAGGGYEQYF
TRBD1 TRBJ2-7 TRBV7-9 NA TGTGCCAGCAGCTTAGGGACAGGGGCCTACGAGCAGTACTTC CASSLGTGAYEQYF
NA TRBJ2-7 TRBV25-1 NA TGTGCCAGCAGAAACTCAGGAGGGAACTACGAGCAGTACTTC CASRNSGGNYEQYF
NA TRBJ2-3 TRBV19 NA TGTGCCACTCGGATAGGGGGCACAGATACGCAGTATTTT CATRIGGTDTQYF
NA TRBJ2-1 TRBV19 NA TGTGCCAGTAGGCTTGACCCGGCTGGGATGGGAGCGCCTGGGAATGAGCAGTTCTTC CASRLDPAGMGAPGNEQFF
NA TRBJ1-2 TRBV5-1 NA TGCGCCAGCAGCTTGGGACAGTATAACTATGGCTACACCTTC CASSLGQYNYGYTF
NA TRBJ1-1 TRBV5-1 NA TGCGCCAGCAGCTTTGGCACTGAAGCTTTCTTT CASSFGTEAFF
NA TRBJ2-2 TRBV9 NA TGTGCCAGCAGCCGTACCAGGGCAGGGGGGAGAACCGGGGAGCTGTTTTTT CASSRTRAGGRTGELFF
NA TRBJ1-1 TRBV19 NA TGTGCCAGTACCTTAAAGCAGGGTGTGACTGAAGCTTTCTTT CASTLKQGVTEAFF
TRBD2 TRBJ2-1 TRBV18 NA TGTGCCAGCTCACCGAGACTAGCGGGTGGGATCCTCGATGAGCAGTTCTTC CASSPRLAGGILDEQFF
NA TRBJ2-7 TRBV18 NA TGTGCCAGCTCACCCCGGGTCATCGGTTCCTACGAGCAGTACTTC CASSPRVIGSYEQYF
NA TRBJ1-1 TRBV6-5 NA TGTGCCAGCAGTTACCTGAAGAACACTGAAGCTTTCTTT CASSYLKNTEAFF
TRBD1 TRBJ1-3 TRBV2 NA TGTGCCAGCAGAAGCAGGGGGTCAGGAAACACCATATATTTT CASRSRGSGNTIYF
TRBD2 TRBJ2-1 TRBV4-3 once TGCGCCAGCAGCCAAGATCTTTTGACTAGCAGGTACAATGAGCAGTTCTTC CASSQDLLTSRYNEQFF
TRBD2 TRBJ2-1 TRBV7-6 few TGTGCCAGCAGCTTAGTCGCTAGCGGGAGTGGGGAGCAGTTCTTC CASSLVASGSGEQFF
TRBD2 TRBJ2-7 TRBV7-9 NA TGTGCCAGCAGCTTGACAGAGGCGGGAGTCTACGAGCAGTACTTC CASSLTEAGVYEQYF
TRBD1 TRBJ2-7 TRBV27 NA TGTGCCAGCAGTTCCTACAGGGGAAGCTACGAGCAGTACTTC CASSSYRGSYEQYF
TRBD1 TRBJ1-5 TRBV19 NA TGTGCCAGTAGTGGACGGACAGGGAGCAATCAGCCCCAGCATTTT CASSGRTGSNQPQHF
NA TRBJ1-2 TRBV29-1 NA TGCAGCGTGACGGGACATGCGATCTATGGCTACACCTTC CSVTGHAIYGYTF
NA TRBJ1-1 TRBV7-3 NA TGTGCCAGCAGCCCGACAGGGAACACTGAAGCTTTCTTT CASSPTGNTEAFF
NA TRBJ2-7 TRBV7-2 NA TGTGCCAGCAGCGAACGACAGCTTCGCTCCTACGAGCAGTACTTC CASSERQLRSYEQYF
TRBD1 TRBJ2-5 TRBV11-2 NA TGTGCCAGCAGCGCTCCTTACAGGGGTTCGGAGACCCAGTACTTC CASSAPYRGSETQYF